This TCR beta chain was sequenced during a study of T cell responses to AZD1222 COVID-19 vaccine. Whole-study findings and limits: Donors were mostly white British, more females; clonal diversity possibly underestimated.

Measured with immunoSEQ multiplex PCR; TCRdb has only the in-frame clones, and not every one. Of approximately 170,000 clones in the sample, around 88% were seen once. V gave up 7 bases and J gave up 4 bases; unmatched junction bases: 6. Germline loops: CDR1 SQVTM, CDR2 ANQGSEA. This CDR3 comprises 13 residues. A note on this clone: Its antigen remains unidentified.

This chain connects TRBV29-1 to TRBJ1-4; 7 bases fit TRBD1. Material: peripheral blood, obtained 28 days after the second AZD1222 dose. The origin of this receptor is an adult who received the AZD1222 COVID-19 vaccine. DNA for the CDR3: TGCAGCGGCGCGGACAGGCGTAATGAAAAACTGTTTTTT. It is translated as CSGADRRNEKLFF.